The 9 T cell receptor beta chains below come from one sample, sequenced in a study of OX40 agonist ivuxolimab in advanced cancers. This table comes from immunoSEQ multiplex PCR, and its TCRdb copy is limited to in-frame clones, with some not included. The sample includes tens of thousands of clones, 85% to 95% seen only once; the top ten take approximately 14%. The source material was CD4+ or CD8+ T cells sorted from blood, sampled in a trial of the OX40 agonist ivuxolimab. These TCRs come from an adult with an advanced solid tumor such as melanoma, head and neck, liver or kidney cancer.

This rearrangement joins TRBV28 to TRBJ2-3; tentative D call: TRBD1 (5 bases). Germline assignment: CDR1 MDHEN and CDR2 SYDVKM. The CDR3 runs to 18 residues. V lost 1 base, J lost 4 bases, and 21 bases lay in between. CDR3 DNA: TGTGCCAGCAGTTTATCGGATGGGGCAGGGTATGTAGCAGATACGCAGTATTTT. This encodes CASSLSDGAGYVADTQYF. Full variable domain (rest looked up from reference TRBV28 and TRBJ2-3): DVKVTQSSRYLVKRTGEKVFLECVQDMDHENMFWYRQDPGLGLRLIYFSYDVKMKEKGDIPEGYSVSREKKERFSLILESASTNQTSMYLCASSLSDGAGYVADTQYFGPGTRLTVL.

CDR3 sequence reads: CAISPFTGNYGYTF. CDR3 nucleotide sequence: TGTGCCATCAGTCCTTTTACAGGGAACTATGGCTACACCTTC. The chain is built from TRBV10-3 and TRBJ1-2, with D perhaps TRBD1 (6 bases). CDR1 is ENHRY and CDR2 is SYGVKD in the germline V gene. This CDR3 is built from 14 residues. Trimming removed 5 bases at V and 2 bases at J, with 12 bases between.

The chain is built from TRBV6-6 and TRBJ2-2, with D perhaps matching TRBD2 (6 bases). The CDR3 consists of 13 residues. Looked up from germline, CDR1 is MNHNY and CDR2 is SVGAGI (reference sequence). V lost 8 bases to trimming and J lost 3 bases, with 10 bases between them. The CDR3 DNA follows: TGTGCCAGCGATGGGGGGTACACCGGGGAGCTGTTTTTT. This translates into CASDGGYTGELFF.

The chain couples TRBV2 to TRBJ1-5; 8 nucleotides line up with TRBD1. The CDR3 is 14 residues long. Germline assignment: CDR1 SNHLY and CDR2 FYNNEI. After removal of 6 bases from V and 2 bases from J, the junction contained 3 bases not matched to a gene. The CDR3 reads CASRLGQGNQPQHF. The CDR3 nucleotides read TGTGCCAGCAGACTGGGACAGGGCAATCAGCCCCAGCATTTT. The variable domain in full, completed from reference TRBV2 and TRBJ1-5, reads EPEVTQTPSHQVTQMGQEVILRCVPISNHLYFYWYRQILGQKVEFLVSFYNNEISEKSEIFDDQFSVERPDGSNFTLKIRSTKLEDSAMYFCASRLGQGNQPQHFGDGTRLSIL.

J is TRBJ2-7 and V is TRBV18, with 8 bases lining up with TRBD2. Germline V lookup: CDR1 KGHSH, CDR2 LQKENI. This CDR3 is built from 15 residues. V lost 2 bases to trimming and J lost 4 bases; unmatched junction nucleotides: 7. The CDR3 region is CASSPGTSGEYEQYF. The CDR3 coding sequence is TGTGCCAGCTCACCAGGGACTAGTGGGGAATACGAGCAGTACTTC.

This clone was picked up one time. The chain carries TRBV14 and TRBJ1-1; TRBD1 is a possible D gene (5 bases). CDR3 length equals 15 residues. Germline V gene data show CDR1 as SGHDN and CDR2 as FVKESK. Trimming pared 1 base from V and 1 base from J, leaving 10 bases between. The CDR3 is CASSQVAGQNTEAFF. The CDR3 DNA reads TGTGCCAGCAGCCAAGTAGCCGGACAGAACACTGAAGCTTTCTTT.

This chain uses TRBV6-4 with TRBJ2-1; D might be TRBD2 (6 bases). V lost 6 bases, J lost 3 bases, and 15 bases lay in between. Germline V gene sequence: CDR1 MRHNA, CDR2 SNTAGT. The CDR3 consists of 15 residues. CDR3 loop: CASSPGPGLYNEQFF. CDR3 in DNA: TGTGCCAGCAGCCCAGGACCGGGACTCTACAATGAGCAGTTCTTC.

This rearrangement joins TRBV7-9 to TRBJ1-2, with D perhaps matching TRBD1 (5 bases). V gave up 6 bases and J gave up 8 bases, with 22 bases separating them. The CDR3 spans 15 residues. Germline V gene data show CDR1 as SEHNR and CDR2 as FQNEAQ (reference sequence). This CDR3 is CASSPSLGQAEGYTF. The CDR3, as DNA: TGTGCCAGCAGTCCATCTTTGGGGCAGGCGGAAGGCTACACCTTC.

A single count supports this clone. The rearrangement links TRBV7-3 to TRBJ2-7; D is unclear. V lost 4 bases to trimming and J lost 0 bases, with 7 bases between them. The CDR3 loop spans 13 amino acids. The germline CDR1 and CDR2 sequences are SGHTA and FQGTGA. The CDR3 DNA reads TGTGCCAGCAGCTCTTCCCCCTCCTACGAGCAGTACTTC. Translation: CASSSSPSYEQYF.